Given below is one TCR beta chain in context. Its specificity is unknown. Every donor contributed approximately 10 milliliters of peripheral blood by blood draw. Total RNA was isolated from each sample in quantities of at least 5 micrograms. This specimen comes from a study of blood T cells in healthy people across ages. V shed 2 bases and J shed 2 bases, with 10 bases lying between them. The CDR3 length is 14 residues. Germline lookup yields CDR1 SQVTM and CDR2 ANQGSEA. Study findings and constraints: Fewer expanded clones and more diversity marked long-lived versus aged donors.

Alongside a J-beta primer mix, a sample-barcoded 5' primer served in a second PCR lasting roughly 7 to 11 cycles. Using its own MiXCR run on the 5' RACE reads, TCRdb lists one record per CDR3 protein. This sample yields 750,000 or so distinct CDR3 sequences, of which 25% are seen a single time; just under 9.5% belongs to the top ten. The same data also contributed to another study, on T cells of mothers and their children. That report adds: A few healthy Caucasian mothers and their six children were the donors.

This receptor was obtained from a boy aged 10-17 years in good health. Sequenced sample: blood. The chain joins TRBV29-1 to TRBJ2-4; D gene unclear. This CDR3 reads CSVERPPPKNIQYF. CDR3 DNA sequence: TGCAGCGTTGAACGGCCCCCACCCAAAAACATTCAGTACTTC.